A selection of T cell receptor beta chains follows, all from one sample in a study of identical twins. TCRdb used MiXCR to reprocess the 5' RACE reads, holding one entry per CDR3 protein. The sample lists about 430,000 distinct CDR3 sequences, roughly 20% seen once, with 9.5% to 15% in the top ten. What was sequenced was naive T cells sorted from blood. The source is a man aged 45-65 years in good health. Each CDR3 is given without its conserved first and last residue.

V: TRBV12-3/TRBV12-4; J: TRBJ1-1; CDR3: ASRHIHTNTEAF
V: TRBV3-1; J: TRBJ2-2; CDR3: ASSQLRTVNTGELF
V: TRBV6-5; J: TRBJ1-2; CDR3: ASSYGLPGGYGYT
V: TRBV11-1; J: TRBJ2-3; CDR3: ASSFLSADTQY
V: TRBV15; J: TRBJ2-7; CDR3: ATSRLTGTSGGAGYEQY
V: TRBV15; J: TRBJ1-2; CDR3: ATSNRVNYGYT
V: TRBV29-1; J: TRBJ2-1; CDR3: SVSGSNEQF
V: TRBV20-1; J: TRBJ1-1; CDR3: SAKEAAEAF
V: TRBV7-9; J: TRBJ2-3; CDR3: ASSLGLTGLDTQY
V: TRBV20-1; J: TRBJ2-7; CDR3: SARLRAKGYEQY
V: TRBV28; J: TRBJ1-5; CDR3: ASSFFTTSNQPQH
V: TRBV5-1; J: TRBJ2-5; CDR3: ASSPQGGGGETQY
V: TRBV12-3/TRBV12-4; J: TRBJ1-1; CDR3: ASSLVGETEAF
V: TRBV7-9; J: TRBJ1-4; CDR3: ASTYPTGTENEKLF
V: TRBV6-1; J: TRBJ1-2; CDR3: ASNGHPPTLGAYT
V: TRBV20-1; J: TRBJ2-5; CDR3: SARDKTAPRLETQY
V: TRBV29-1; J: TRBJ1-5; CDR3: SVVGARGQPQH
V: TRBV12-3/TRBV12-4; J: TRBJ1-1; CDR3: ASSTGTPPANTEAF
V: TRBV7-2; J: TRBJ2-1; CDR3: ASSLVGLGGADEQF
V: TRBV27; J: TRBJ2-7; CDR3: ASSLLAHSYEQY
V: TRBV11-2; J: TRBJ2-7; CDR3: ASNQRGYYEQY
V: TRBV5-6; J: TRBJ2-3; CDR3: ASSSWVDTQY
V: TRBV28; J: TRBJ1-3; CDR3: ASSFMGNTIY
V: TRBV5-1; J: TRBJ2-7; CDR3: ASSQDSAYEQY
V: TRBV13; J: TRBJ2-7; CDR3: ASSRKGLAASYEQY
V: TRBV10-3; J: TRBJ1-1; CDR3: ATRVPGQGAATEAF
V: TRBV13; J: TRBJ2-3; CDR3: ASSRLTSGGPDTQY
V: TRBV18; J: TRBJ1-2; CDR3: ASSPPAANYGYT
V: TRBV6-2/TRBV6-3; J: TRBJ1-4; CDR3: ASGREVEKLF
V: TRBV7-2; J: TRBJ2-7; CDR3: ASSLGQGVFYEQY
V: TRBV27; J: TRBJ2-7; CDR3: ASSYKQWYEQY
V: TRBV19; J: TRBJ2-3; CDR3: ASSISGRSDTQY
V: TRBV7-9; J: TRBJ2-1; CDR3: ASSSRTSGVNNEQF
V: TRBV6-5; J: TRBJ1-3; CDR3: ASSYSWGFSGNTIY
V: TRBV6-1; J: TRBJ2-7; CDR3: ASGNRGHGYEQY
V: TRBV10-3; J: TRBJ1-3; CDR3: AISESTQGPYTIY
V: TRBV4-3; J: TRBJ2-5; CDR3: ASSQDRLPSSTQY
V: TRBV6-2/TRBV6-3; J: TRBJ2-1; CDR3: ASSYSTSGRASDYNEQF
V: TRBV6-2/TRBV6-3; J: TRBJ2-7; CDR3: ASSFPPQARRGSYEQY
V: TRBV7-6; J: TRBJ2-7; CDR3: ASSVLTSGSLIVEQY
V: TRBV12-3/TRBV12-4; J: TRBJ1-4; CDR3: ASSLVLRDDEKLF
V: TRBV4-3; J: TRBJ2-1; CDR3: ASSLGQGGNEQF
V: TRBV12-3/TRBV12-4; J: TRBJ2-7; CDR3: ASSFSSGGEQY
V: TRBV28; J: TRBJ2-7; CDR3: ASSSGQGSVGRLGEQY
V: TRBV29-1; J: TRBJ1-4; CDR3: SAESSEKLF
V: TRBV6-1; J: TRBJ1-6; CDR3: ASSPGQTRGLALH
V: TRBV28; J: TRBJ2-4; CDR3: ASQTYPLAIQY
V: TRBV20-1; J: TRBJ2-7; CDR3: SAREVAYEQY
V: TRBV14; J: TRBJ2-2; CDR3: ASSPTLTGSTGELF